The 25 T cell receptor beta chains reported below all come from one sample, sequenced in a study of identical twins. TCRdb re-called the 5' RACE reads with MiXCR, one entry per CDR3 protein. This table has 1.5 million to 2 million distinct CDR3 sequences, under 35% appearing once. The specimen was cord blood. The receptor set was obtained from a newborn girl in good health.

The gene calls are TRBV20-1 and TRBJ2-3; 9 nucleotides match TRBD2. This CDR3 is built from 24 residues. Germline-derived CDR1 and CDR2 are DFQATT and SNEGSKA (reference sequence). Losses at the gene ends were 0 bases for V and 0 bases for J; bases not matched to a gene: 28. CDR3 sequence (DNA): TGCAGTGCTAGAGAAACCCAGGGGCTTTTCGGCGGGAGGGCCCGGCGAACGAGCACAGATACGCAGTATTTT. Translation gives CSARETQGLFGGRARRTSTDTQYF.

The chain combines TRBV28 with TRBJ2-1; 7 nucleotides line up with TRBD1. The germline V gene has CDR1 MDHEN and CDR2 SYDVKM. The CDR3 is 13 residues long. The J segment lost 13 bases and the V segment lost 6 bases, leaving 12 bases of the junction unmatched. The CDR3 sequence: CASRETGRKTQFF. As DNA, the CDR3 is TGTGCCAGCAGGGAGACAGGGAGAAAGACCCAGTTCTTC.

This chain connects TRBV29-1 to TRBJ2-7; D possibly corresponds to TRBD2 (6 bases). V lost 4 bases to trimming and J lost 3 bases, with 13 bases between them. Germline CDR1 reads SQVTM; CDR2 reads ANQGSEA. The CDR3 consists of 13 residues. In DNA, the CDR3 is TGCAGCGTTGGTGGACTATCGTTCTACGAGCAGTACTTC. This gives the protein CSVGGLSFYEQYF.

Points on this clonotype: A much larger clone sits a single nucleotide away, making a read error possible. The chain couples TRBV4-2 to TRBJ2-1; 9 nucleotides match TRBD2. Germline V CDR1 and CDR2: LGHNA, YNFKEQ. The length of the CDR3 is 16 residues. In DNA form, the CDR3 reads TGTGCCTGCAGCCAGGACCAAGCGGGAGGTTACAATGAGCAGTTCTTC. Translating gives CACSQDQAGGYNEQFF.

This clonotype has only a few counts. The chain combines TRBV9 with TRBJ2-3; D call uncertain. V shed 0 bases and J shed 6 bases, with 8 bases lying between them. The CDR3 is 13 amino acids. Germline V gene data show CDR1 as SGDLS and CDR2 as YYNGEE. The CDR3 region has the DNA TGTGCCAGCAGCGTAGATTGGAGCGATACGCAGTATTTT. Its translation is CASSVDWSDTQYF. The whole variable domain, filled in from reference TRBV9 and TRBJ2-3, reads DSGVTQTPKHLITATGQRVTLRCSPRSGDLSVYWYQQSLDQGLQFLIQYYNGEERAKGNILERFSAQQFPDLHSELNLSSLELGDSALYFCASSVDWSDTQYFGPGTRLTVL.

This clonotype was seen only a few times. The chain links TRBV20-1 to TRBJ2-1; D remains ambiguous. The J call may be wrong; the DNA end is better matched by TRBJ2-7. Per the germline V gene, CDR1 is DFQATT and CDR2 is SNEGSKA (reference sequence). The CDR3 covers 13 residues. In nucleotides, the CDR3 is TGCAGTGCTAGTTTTAGCTCCTACAATGAGCAGTACTTC. Its protein product is CSASFSSYNEQYF.

The V call is TRBV20-1, the J call TRBJ2-5, with 12 bases that match TRBD1. V gave up 7 bases and J gave up 5 bases; unmatched junction bases: 23. CDR1 is DFQATT and CDR2 is SNEGSKA in the germline V gene (reference sequence). There are 19 residues in the CDR3. CDR3 DNA sequence: TGCAGTGTGAGACGCGAGTGGGGACAGGGGGCGGGGTTTGCGGAGACCCAGTACTTC. It specifies CSVRREWGQGAGFAETQYF.

The CDR3 is CASGLVLAGAVGNEQFF. The DNA of the CDR3 is TGTGCTAGTGGTTTGGTACTAGCGGGAGCTGTAGGCAATGAGCAGTTCTTC. The chain employs TRBV12-5 and TRBJ2-1; 11 nucleotides align to TRBD2. The CDR3 sequence is 17 residues long. The V and J ends lost 0 bases and 6 bases, in that order; junction bases with no gene match: 7. CDR1 is LGHNT, CDR2 FRNRAP, per germline.

Here the CDR3 reads CSARRGTGSSNQPQHF. Written as DNA, the CDR3 is TGCAGTGCTAGGAGGGGAACAGGGTCTAGCAATCAGCCCCAGCATTTT. V and J are TRBV20-1 and TRBJ1-5, with a possible D match to TRBD1 (6 bases). Germline loops: CDR1 DFQATT, CDR2 SNEGSKA (reference sequence). The CDR3 totals 16 residues. The V gene lost 3 bases and the J gene lost 0 bases, with 15 bases spanning the gap.

J is TRBJ1-4 and V is TRBV30; D is undetermined. Germline V gives CDR1 GTSNPN, CDR2 SVGIG (reference sequence). Trimming shortened V by 3 bases and J by 6 bases, and 11 bases separated the two germline ends. This CDR3 comprises 13 residues. CDR3 sequence reads: CAWSDGPDEKLFF. The CDR3 DNA reads as TGTGCCTGGAGCGATGGCCCCGATGAAAAACTGTTTTTT.

This clonotype was picked up a small number of times. The rearrangement uses TRBV9 and TRBJ2-1; D ambiguous. The germline V gene encodes CDR1 SGDLS and CDR2 YYNGEE. Trimming left V 0 bases short and J 4 bases short, with 8 bases between. CDR3 length equals 14 residues. The DNA for the CDR3 is TGTGCCAGCAGCGTAGCTACGGATTACAATGAGCAGTTCTTC. This codes for CASSVATDYNEQFF.

This chain connects TRBV3-1 to TRBJ2-1, with a possible D match to TRBD2 (6 bases). V gave up 4 bases and J gave up 2 bases, with 18 bases separating them. The CDR3 runs to 17 residues. The germline gives CDR1 LGHDT, CDR2 YNNKEL (reference sequence). CDR3 amino acids: CASSPERARGTYNEQFF. The CDR3 DNA sequence: TGTGCCAGCAGCCCAGAGCGGGCACGGGGCACCTACAATGAGCAGTTCTTC.

The chain employs TRBV9 and TRBJ2-7; TRBD1 agrees at 9 bases. Germline CDR1 reads SGDLS; CDR2 reads YYNGEE. The CDR3 covers 13 residues. Trimming at V came to 5 bases and at J to 3 bases, leaving 3 bases not matched to a gene. CDR3 residues: CASRGQGNYEQYF. CDR3 coding DNA: TGTGCCAGCAGGGGACAGGGAAACTACGAGCAGTACTTC.

The chain combines TRBV25-1 with TRBJ2-5, with TRBD2 matching over 13 bases. J lost 11 bases, V lost 4 bases, and 25 bases had no gene match. CDR1 is MGHDK and CDR2 is SYGVNS in the germline V gene. This CDR3 has 20 residues. The CDR3, as DNA: TGTGCCAGCAGTGCCGGGACTAGCGGGAAAATCGGGAACACAGGCAATGAGCAGTACTTC. This translates into CASSAGTSGKIGNTGNEQYF.

V usage is TRBV20-1 and J usage is TRBJ1-1; D is perhaps TRBD1 (6 bases). Germline V gives CDR1 DFQATT, CDR2 SNEGSKA (reference sequence). The CDR3 length is 12 residues. Trimming took 3 bases from V and 6 from J, leaving 11 bases between them. In DNA, the CDR3 is TGCAGTGCTAGGAGGACAGTAGCTGAAGCTTTCTTT. This encodes CSARRTVAEAFF.

This sequence joins TRBV27 and TRBJ1-2; D is perhaps TRBD1 (6 bases). The CDR3 has 11 residues. Per the germline V gene, CDR1 is MNHEY and CDR2 is SMNVEV (reference sequence). Deletions cut 9 bases from V and 6 bases from J, with 11 bases between. As DNA, the CDR3 is TGTGCCAGGGACCAGGGGAATGGCTACACCTTC. As protein: CARDQGNGYTF.

A few counts support this clonotype. V gene TRBV9 combines with J gene TRBJ2-1; tentative D call: TRBD1 (5 bases). This CDR3 is 15 amino acids long. V lost 5 bases and J lost 4, with 16 bases in between. Germline assignment: CDR1 SGDLS and CDR2 YYNGEE. Here the CDR3 DNA reads TGTGCCAGCAGTGCTGCTGGGCAGGGTTACAATGAGCAGTTCTTC. This encodes CASSAAGQGYNEQFF.

This clonotype came up many times. The rearrangement uses TRBV29-1 and TRBJ1-1; 11 bases fit TRBD1. The CDR3 totals 16 residues. The germline CDR1 and CDR2 sequences are SQVTM and ANQGSEA. The J segment lost 0 bases and the V segment lost 6 bases, leaving 9 bases of the junction unmatched. The CDR3 sequence: CSVLRDRGIMNTEAFF. The DNA for the CDR3 is TGCAGCGTCCTCCGGGACAGGGGGATCATGAACACTGAAGCTTTCTTT.

This clonotype was found a few times. The V and J genes are TRBV4-2 and TRBJ2-7; TRBD2 matches 7 bases. Per the germline V gene, CDR1 is LGHNA and CDR2 is YNFKEQ. Trimming at V came to 0 bases and at J to 7 bases, leaving 9 bases not matched to a gene. This CDR3 has 15 residues. The CDR3 sequence is CASSQDSPSGNEQYF. The CDR3 bases are TGTGCCAGCAGCCAAGATTCGCCTAGCGGCAATGAGCAGTACTTC.

The chain links TRBV5-1 to TRBJ1-4; no reliable D call. This CDR3 is 14 amino acids long. Germline lookup yields CDR1 SGHRS and CDR2 YFSETQ. The V gene lost 5 bases and the J gene lost 5 bases, with 13 bases spanning the gap. CDR3 in amino acids: CASRMGGRNEKLFF. In DNA, the CDR3 is TGCGCCAGCAGGATGGGAGGGAGGAATGAAAAACTGTTTTTT.

This clonotype was found many times. The J gene is TRBJ1-6, the V gene TRBV11-2; D is undetermined. The CDR3 sequence is 14 residues long. The ends were cut back, 0 bases at V and 9 bases at J, with 9 bases in the middle. The germline CDR1 and CDR2 sequences are SGHAT and FQNNGV. In nucleotides, the CDR3 is TGTGCCAGCAGCTTAGAAGTTGGCTTTTCACCCCTCCACTTT. It encodes CASSLEVGFSPLHF.

In this sample, this clonotype turned up a few times. V and J are TRBV12-3 or TRBV12-4 and TRBJ2-7, with 10 bases lining up with TRBD2. The CDR3 extends over 14 amino acids. V was clipped by 2 bases and J by 7 bases; unmatched bases: 5. The CDR3 DNA follows: TGTGCCAGCAGTTTAAGGAGCGGGAGGGTTGAGCAGTACTTC. Amino acid sequence: CASSLRSGRVEQYF.

This clonotype has more than one count but fewer than ten. This chain uses TRBV7-6 with TRBJ2-3; 10 bases are shared with TRBD2. Trimming took 2 bases from V and 6 from J; bases not matched to a gene: 5. CDR1 SGHVS and CDR2 FNYEAQ come from the germline V gene. The CDR3 is 15 amino acids. This CDR3 reads CASSLTGTSVDTQYF. As DNA, the CDR3 is TGTGCCAGCAGCTTAACCGGGACTAGCGTTGATACGCAGTATTTT.

The V call is TRBV20-1, the J call TRBJ2-2, with 10 bases identical to TRBD2. This CDR3 contains 14 residues. Germline CDR1 is DFQATT and CDR2 is SNEGSKA (reference sequence). J lost 2 bases, V lost 5 bases, and 2 bases had no gene match. This CDR3 reads CSAQRGGNTGELFF. The DNA for the CDR3 is TGCAGTGCTCAGCGGGGGGGTAACACCGGGGAGCTGTTTTTT.

CDR3 nucleotides: TGTGCCAGCAGTGAATGGCCTAATTCACCCCTCCACTTT. Protein sequence: CASSEWPNSPLHF. The V gene is TRBV25-1, the J gene TRBJ1-6; D is unclear. Germline V gene sequence: CDR1 MGHDK, CDR2 SYGVNS. The CDR3 spans 13 residues. V lost 1 base and J 6 bases, leaving 4 bases between the germline ends. Filled out from reference TRBV25-1 and TRBJ1-6, the complete variable domain reads EADIYQTPRYLVIGTGKKITLECSQTMGHDKMYWYQQDPGMELHLIHYSYGVNSTEKGDLSSESTVSRIRTEHFPLTLESARPSHTSQYLCASSEWPNSPLHFGNGTRLTVT.